The TCR beta chain under discussion was sequenced for a study of patients and donors after allogeneic stem cell transplantation. This clonotype showed up many times. TCRdb reanalysed the RT-PCR reads using MiXCR and keeps one entry per CDR3 protein. Here the sample spans roughly 940,000 distinct CDR3 sequences, more than 15% being singletons. The V gene lost 0 bases and the J gene lost 7 bases, with 13 bases spanning the gap. The CDR3 contains 16 residues. Germline V gene sequence: CDR1 MGHRA, CDR2 YSYEKL. The chain links TRBV4-1 to TRBJ1-6; D ambiguous. Sample: blood, either unsorted or a sorted T cell fraction (not recorded which). The receptor was derived from a human donor who was either an allogeneic HSCT recipient or a stem cell or donor lymphocyte infusion donor (not recorded which). It is not recorded whose cells these are; they may come from a transplant donor. Here the CDR3 DNA reads TGCGCCAGCAGCCAAGAAGGTGGCAGCGGGAATTCACCCCTCCACTTT. It translates to CASSQEGGSGNSPLHF.